A selection of T cell receptor beta chains follows, all from one sample in a study of cytomegalovirus exposure and HLA in healthy donors. Generated by immunoSEQ multiplex PCR, the TCRdb table keeps only in-frame clones and is missing some. The repertoire holds approximately 280,000 clones, 75% to 90% seen once, with 3.5% to 4% in the top ten. The sample comprised PBMCs. The receptors come from a man in his forties in good health and CMV-seropositive. Both conserved end residues are part of each CDR3. Fields, in order: D gene, clone size, V gene, J gene, CDR3 DNA, CDR3 protein. D genes are given only for firm matches. Clone size is given for some rows only: seen once, a few or many times, or a class if the clone is expanded.

D: TRBD1
size: -
V: TRBV7-2
J: TRBJ1-4
DNA: TGTGCCAGCAGCTATGGACAGGTGGATGAAAAACTGTTTTTT
CDR3: CASSYGQVDEKLFF

D: TRBD2
size: -
V: TRBV11-2
J: TRBJ2-1
DNA: TGTGCCAGCAGCTTCGGCGGGAGCTTCTACAATGAGCAGTTCTTC
CDR3: CASSFGGSFYNEQFF

D: -
size: -
V: TRBV27
J: TRBJ2-7
DNA: TGTGCCAGCAGTTTTGGGGCAGGGGGGACCTACGAGCAGTACTTC
CDR3: CASSFGAGGTYEQYF

D: TRBD1
size: -
V: TRBV9
J: TRBJ2-2
DNA: TGTGCCAGCAGCGTAGCTCGGGGACAGGGGAACACCGGGGAGCTGTTTTTT
CDR3: CASSVARGQGNTGELFF

D: -
size: -
V: TRBV4-2
J: TRBJ2-7
DNA: TGTGCCAGCAGCCCCGGGAGAGTCGAGCAGTACTTC
CDR3: CASSPGRVEQYF

D: TRBD2
size: -
V: TRBV28
J: TRBJ2-3
DNA: TGTGCCAGCGGGGTACTGGGACTACACACAGATACGCAGTATTTT
CDR3: CASGVLGLHTDTQYF

D: -
size: -
V: TRBV28
J: TRBJ2-5
DNA: TGTGCCAGCAGACCAACCTCAGGGCCGACCCCGCAAGAGACCCAGTACTTC
CDR3: CASRPTSGPTPQETQYF

D: TRBD2
size: -
V: TRBV7-9
J: TRBJ2-7
DNA: TGTGCCAGCAGCATCGGACTAGCGAACGACGAGCAGTACTTC
CDR3: CASSIGLANDEQYF

D: -
size: -
V: TRBV30
J: TRBJ2-3
DNA: TGTGCCTGGAGTGTAACGGGGGGCGGCACAGATACGCAGTATTTT
CDR3: CAWSVTGGGTDTQYF

D: -
size: -
V: TRBV28
J: TRBJ2-7
DNA: TGTGCCAGCAGTTTTGCTAGCGTCGACGAGCAGTACTTC
CDR3: CASSFASVDEQYF

D: -
size: -
V: TRBV19
J: TRBJ1-1
DNA: TGTGCCAGTAGTATAGGCGGGAACACTGAAGCTTTCTTT
CDR3: CASSIGGNTEAFF

D: TRBD2
size: -
V: TRBV5-1
J: TRBJ2-3
DNA: TGCGCCAGCAGACCTTTGGCTAGCGGTTACACAGATACGCAGTATTTT
CDR3: CASRPLASGYTDTQYF

D: -
size: -
V: TRBV2
J: TRBJ2-3
DNA: TGTGCCAGCAGCGACGGAGTCACAGATACGCAGTATTTT
CDR3: CASSDGVTDTQYF

D: -
size: once
V: TRBV7-2
J: TRBJ2-3
DNA: TGTGCCAGCAGCTTAGCGTGGGAGGATACGCAGTATTTT
CDR3: CASSLAWEDTQYF

D: -
size: -
V: TRBV14
J: TRBJ2-1
DNA: TGTGCCAGCAGCCCCTTGACAGCGGGTAACAATGAGCAGTTCTTC
CDR3: CASSPLTAGNNEQFF

D: -
size: few
V: TRBV4-1
J: TRBJ2-1
DNA: TGCGCCAGCAGCCAAGATACAAGCTCCTACAATGAGCAGTTCTTC
CDR3: CASSQDTSSYNEQFF

D: TRBD1
size: -
V: TRBV28
J: TRBJ2-7
DNA: TGTGCCAGCCGACCTGGGACAGGGGGCTACGAGCAGTACTTC
CDR3: CASRPGTGGYEQYF

D: -
size: -
V: TRBV2
J: TRBJ2-1
DNA: TGTGCCAGCAGTGCCGACCCCGAGCAGGGTGAGCAGTTCTTC
CDR3: CASSADPEQGEQFF

D: TRBD1
size: -
V: TRBV27
J: TRBJ2-7
DNA: TGTGCCAGCAGCACGTACAGGGGGTCTCACTACGAGCAGTACTTC
CDR3: CASSTYRGSHYEQYF

D: TRBD1
size: -
V: TRBV7-9
J: TRBJ1-1
DNA: TGTGCCAGCAGCTCAGTTCCGGGACAGCCTACGAACACTGAAGCTTTCTTT
CDR3: CASSSVPGQPTNTEAFF

D: TRBD2
size: -
V: TRBV20-1
J: TRBJ2-7
DNA: TGCAGTGCTAGGCGGGAGAAGCCCCCGTACTTC
CDR3: CSARREKPPYF

D: TRBD2
size: -
V: TRBV7-8
J: TRBJ2-1
DNA: TGTGCCAGCAGCTCCACTCCGGGACTAGCGGGGGATGAGCAGTTCTTC
CDR3: CASSSTPGLAGDEQFF

D: -
size: -
V: TRBV2
J: TRBJ1-6
DNA: TGTGCCAGCAGCCCTGAGGGATATTCACCCCTCCACTTT
CDR3: CASSPEGYSPLHF

D: -
size: -
V: TRBV25-1
J: TRBJ2-7
DNA: TGTGCCAGCACTTCAGTGGGGCTTTACGAGCAGTACTTC
CDR3: CASTSVGLYEQYF

D: TRBD2
size: -
V: TRBV19
J: TRBJ2-3
DNA: TGTGCCCCGCGCGGGGGGGAAACGCAGTATTTT
CDR3: CAPRGGETQYF

D: -
size: once
V: TRBV6-1
J: TRBJ2-3
DNA: TGTGCCAGCAGCCTACAGGGAAGCACAGATACGCAGTATTTT
CDR3: CASSLQGSTDTQYF

D: TRBD2
size: -
V: TRBV7-9
J: TRBJ2-2
DNA: TGTGCCAGCAGCTCTAGCGGGAGGGACACCGGGGAGCTGTTTTTT
CDR3: CASSSSGRDTGELFF

D: -
size: -
V: TRBV29-1
J: TRBJ2-7
DNA: TGCAGCGTTGATACGCCAGGGGGGTCCTACGAGCAGTACTTC
CDR3: CSVDTPGGSYEQYF

D: TRBD2
size: -
V: TRBV29-1
J: TRBJ2-3
DNA: TGCAGCGTTGAAGTAGGCGGGAGGGCCTCTAGCACAGATACGCAGTATTTT
CDR3: CSVEVGGRASSTDTQYF

D: TRBD1
size: -
V: TRBV6-5
J: TRBJ2-7
DNA: TGTGCCAGCAGACGGACAGGGGAAGCCTACGAGCAGTACTTC
CDR3: CASRRTGEAYEQYF

D: -
size: -
V: TRBV5-8
J: TRBJ1-2
DNA: TGTGCCAGCAGCTGGATATGGGGGCCTGGCTACACCTTC
CDR3: CASSWIWGPGYTF

D: -
size: once
V: TRBV27
J: TRBJ2-7
DNA: TGTGCCAGCAGTTTAACAGGGTCCATCTCCTACGAGCAGTACTTC
CDR3: CASSLTGSISYEQYF

D: TRBD2
size: once
V: TRBV7-9
J: TRBJ2-5
DNA: TGTTCCAGCAGCCCCCTCCTGACTAGCGGGAAGTACCAAGAGACCCAGTACTTC
CDR3: CSSSPLLTSGKYQETQYF

D: TRBD1
size: once
V: TRBV19
J: TRBJ1-5
DNA: TGTGCCACCCAGGGACAGGGGGCTTTTAGCAATCAGCCCCAGCATTTT
CDR3: CATQGQGAFSNQPQHF

D: TRBD1
size: -
V: TRBV4-1
J: TRBJ2-7
DNA: TGCGCCAGCAGCCAACCAGAGACAGGGTACGAGCAGTACTTC
CDR3: CASSQPETGYEQYF

D: TRBD1
size: -
V: TRBV7-9
J: TRBJ2-7
DNA: TGTGCCAGCAGCTCCGGACAGGGGTCGGACGAGCAGTACTTC
CDR3: CASSSGQGSDEQYF

D: TRBD2
size: once
V: TRBV5-1
J: TRBJ2-7
DNA: TGCGCCAGCAGCTTAGGACTAGCTGACGAGCAGTACTTC
CDR3: CASSLGLADEQYF

D: -
size: few
V: TRBV25-1
J: TRBJ2-2
DNA: TGTGCCAGCAGTGAATTTCCAACTAAGAACACCGGGGAGCTGTTTTTT
CDR3: CASSEFPTKNTGELFF

D: TRBD2
size: -
V: TRBV29-1
J: TRBJ2-3
DNA: TGCAGCGTTGAAGGGGACCTGACTAGCGGGAATGCAGATACGCAGTATTTT
CDR3: CSVEGDLTSGNADTQYF

D: -
size: once
V: TRBV11-2
J: TRBJ1-2
DNA: TGTGCCAGCAGCTTAAACACAGTCAACTATGGCTACACCTTC
CDR3: CASSLNTVNYGYTF

D: -
size: -
V: TRBV19
J: TRBJ2-7
DNA: TGTGCCAGTAGCCCGACAGGTCTTAACGAGCAGTACTTC
CDR3: CASSPTGLNEQYF

D: -
size: -
V: TRBV9
J: TRBJ2-7
DNA: TGTGCCAGCAGCTCCCGGGACTTATCCTACGAGCAGTACTTC
CDR3: CASSSRDLSYEQYF

D: TRBD1
size: -
V: TRBV9
J: TRBJ1-3
DNA: TGTGCCAGCAGCGCTAGGACAGGGAGAGGAAACACCATATATTTT
CDR3: CASSARTGRGNTIYF

D: TRBD1
size: -
V: TRBV28
J: TRBJ2-7
DNA: TGTGCCAGCAGTTTAGGGGGACAGGGTAAGCAGTACTTC
CDR3: CASSLGGQGKQYF

D: -
size: -
V: TRBV15
J: TRBJ2-3
DNA: TGTGCCACCAGCAGAGTGACAGGAACCGATACGCAGTATTTT
CDR3: CATSRVTGTDTQYF

D: -
size: few
V: TRBV11-3
J: TRBJ2-3
DNA: TGTGCCAGCAGCTTCCACACAGATACGCAGTATTTT
CDR3: CASSFHTDTQYF

D: TRBD2
size: -
V: TRBV7-9
J: TRBJ2-1
DNA: TGTGCCAGCAGTGCCAGCGGGAGGCCTTCCTACAATGAGCAGTTCTTC
CDR3: CASSASGRPSYNEQFF

D: -
size: -
V: TRBV6-5
J: TRBJ1-2
DNA: TGTGCCAGCAGTCCCCGGACGGGGTTTGGCTACACCTTC
CDR3: CASSPRTGFGYTF

D: -
size: -
V: TRBV4-3
J: TRBJ1-2
DNA: TGCGCCAGCAGCCCAAGTAATGGCAGGCGGGGATTTAACTATGGCTACACCTTC
CDR3: CASSPSNGRRGFNYGYTF

D: -
size: -
V: TRBV6-1
J: TRBJ2-7
DNA: TGTGCCAGCAGTCCTTGGGGCCTCCACGAGCAGTACTTC
CDR3: CASSPWGLHEQYF

D: TRBD1
size: -
V: TRBV5-4
J: TRBJ2-3
DNA: TGTGCCAGCAGCCCGGGACAGGGTTTGACAGATACGCAGTATTTT
CDR3: CASSPGQGLTDTQYF

D: -
size: -
V: TRBV18
J: TRBJ2-7
DNA: TGTGCCAGCTCAGCAGACAGTTACGAGCAGTACTTC
CDR3: CASSADSYEQYF

D: -
size: -
V: TRBV5-1
J: TRBJ2-5
DNA: TGCGCCAGCAGCCCCCTGGCGGGCCAACGAGAGACCCAGTACTTC
CDR3: CASSPLAGQRETQYF

D: -
size: once
V: TRBV30
J: TRBJ1-1
DNA: TGTGCCTGGGCCGTACAGGGCGCTGAAGCTTTCTTT
CDR3: CAWAVQGAEAFF

D: TRBD2
size: -
V: TRBV7-8
J: TRBJ2-1
DNA: TGTGCCAGCAGCTCGAGAGGTCTAGCGGGGGGCAATGAGCAGTTCTTC
CDR3: CASSSRGLAGGNEQFF

D: -
size: -
V: TRBV9
J: TRBJ2-1
DNA: TGTGCCAGCAGCGGGCGCTCTGGGAGGAGCAATGAGCAGTTCTTC
CDR3: CASSGRSGRSNEQFF